This T cell receptor (beta chain) was captured by sequencing in a study of a mutant IDH1 vaccine in newly diagnosed glioma. The overall study: Of treated patients, approximately 62% were men and about 38% women, averaging roughly 40 years. Patients arrived already treated with radiotherapy, temozolomide, or both, most having had both.

Remarks on this clone: Its antigen is still unknown.

Study-wide points: Pseudoprogression seemed unrelated to changes in top peripheral T cell clonotypes.

Germline V CDR1 and CDR2: MGHRA, YSYEKL. This CDR3 comprises 14 residues. V was trimmed by 3 bases and J by 0 bases, leaving 5 bases between them. The time point denotes: week 47, end of study. The study gave 300 ug of mutant IDH1 20-mer peptide per vaccine dose, with topical imiquimod. Assay: immunoSEQ multiplex PCR; the TCRdb copy retains only in-frame clones and omits some. The sample records roughly 34,000 clones, about 87% being singletons. The sequence came from a woman in her 30s with glioma. The rearrangement uses TRBV4-1 and TRBJ1-4; no reliable D call. The sample consisted of PBMCs, taken from a glioma patient whose treatment included an IDH1 peptide vaccine. CDR3 in DNA: TGCGCCAGCAGCCAGGGGTCAACTAATGAAAAACTGTTTTTT. Its translation: CASSQGSTNEKLFF.